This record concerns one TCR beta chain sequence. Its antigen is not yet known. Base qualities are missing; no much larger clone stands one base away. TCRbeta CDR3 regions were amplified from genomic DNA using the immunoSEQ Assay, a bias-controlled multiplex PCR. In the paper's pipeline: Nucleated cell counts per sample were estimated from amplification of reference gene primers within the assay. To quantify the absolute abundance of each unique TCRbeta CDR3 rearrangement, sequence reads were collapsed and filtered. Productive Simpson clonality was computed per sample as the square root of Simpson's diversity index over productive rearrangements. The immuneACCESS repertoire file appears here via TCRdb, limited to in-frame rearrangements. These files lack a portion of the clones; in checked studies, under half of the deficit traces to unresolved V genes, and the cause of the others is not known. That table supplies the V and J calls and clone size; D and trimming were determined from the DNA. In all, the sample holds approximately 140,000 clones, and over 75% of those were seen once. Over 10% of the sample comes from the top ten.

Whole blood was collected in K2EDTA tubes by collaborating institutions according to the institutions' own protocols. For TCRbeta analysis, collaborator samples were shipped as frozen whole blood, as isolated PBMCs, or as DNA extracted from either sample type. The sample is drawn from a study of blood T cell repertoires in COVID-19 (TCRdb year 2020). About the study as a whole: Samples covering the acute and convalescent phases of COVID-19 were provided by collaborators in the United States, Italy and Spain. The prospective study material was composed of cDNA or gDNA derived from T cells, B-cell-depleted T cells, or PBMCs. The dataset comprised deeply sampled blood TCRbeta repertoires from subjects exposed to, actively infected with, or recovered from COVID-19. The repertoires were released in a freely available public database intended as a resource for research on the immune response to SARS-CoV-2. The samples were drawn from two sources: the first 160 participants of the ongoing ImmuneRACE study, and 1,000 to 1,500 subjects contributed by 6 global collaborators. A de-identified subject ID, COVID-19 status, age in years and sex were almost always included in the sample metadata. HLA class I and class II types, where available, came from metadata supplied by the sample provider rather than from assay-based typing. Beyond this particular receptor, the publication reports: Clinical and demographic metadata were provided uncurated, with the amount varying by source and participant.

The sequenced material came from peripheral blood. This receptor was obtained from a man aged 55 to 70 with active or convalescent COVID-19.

The DNA sequence is given as TGTGCCAGCAGCCCCGGGACAGGGGCCCCCCATCTACACAATGAGCAGTTCTTC. It is translated as CASSPGTGAPHLHNEQFF. The chain is encoded by TRBV5-6 joined to TRBJ2-1, with TRBD1 identical over 10 junction bases. For this chain, trimming is 4 bases at the V end and 5 bases at the J end, and the number of junction bases without a gene match is 15. Taken from cysteine to phenylalanine, the CDR3 has 18 residues. The read is trimmed to its CDR3 DNA, 54 bases read in frame from base 1. CDR1 SGHDT and CDR2 YYEEEE were looked up in the germline V gene. With the portions outside the CDR3 filled from the reference TRBV5-6 and TRBJ2-1 genes, the complete variable region becomes DAGVTQSPTHLIKTRGQQVTLRCSPKSGHDTVSWYQQALGQGPQFIFQYYEEEERQRGNFPDRFSGHQFPNYSSELNVNALLLGDSALYLCASSPGTGAPHLHNEQFFGPGTRLTVL.